Following are 27 T cell receptor beta chains from one sample sequenced in a study of cytomegalovirus exposure and HLA in healthy donors. The PCR ran on 60 Vbeta and 13 Jbeta primers. The data were produced by immunoSEQ multiplex PCR, yet TCRdb's version contains in-frame clones alone and is incomplete. The table lists 100,000 or so clones, approximately 80% of them singletons, with over 4% in the top ten. The sample was PBMCs. The receptor set was obtained from a female donor in good health and CMV-seropositive.

The DNA for the CDR3 is TGTGCCAGCCACAGGGAAAACCAAGAGACCCAGTACTTC. This encodes CASHRENQETQYF. This chain uses TRBV5-4 with TRBJ2-5, with D perhaps TRBD1 (6 bases). V dropped 7 bases and J dropped 0 bases, with 10 bases sitting between them. The germline V gene encodes CDR1 SGHNT and CDR2 YYREEE (reference sequence). The CDR3 contains 13 residues.

The V gene is TRBV11-2, the J gene TRBJ2-1; the D gene is possibly TRBD1 (5 bases). V gave up 2 bases and J gave up 8 bases, with 16 bases separating them. Per the germline V gene, CDR1 is SGHAT and CDR2 is FQNNGV. The CDR3 runs 15 residues. CDR3 region: CASSLRVRVVDEQFF. CDR3 coding DNA: TGTGCCAGCAGCTTAAGGGTCAGGGTAGTGGATGAGCAGTTCTTC.

The chain uses TRBV19 and TRBJ1-1; 8 positions agree with TRBD1. Germline loops: CDR1 LNHDA, CDR2 SQIVND (reference sequence). The CDR3 runs 15 residues. Trimming removed 2 bases from V and 0 bases from J; junction bases left unmatched: 2. CDR3 in amino acids: CASSIQGALNTEAFF. The CDR3 DNA sequence: TGTGCCAGTAGTATACAGGGGGCCCTGAACACTGAAGCTTTCTTT. Full variable domain (remainder filled in from reference TRBV19 and TRBJ1-1): DGGITQSPKYLFRKEGQNVTLSCEQNLNHDAMYWYRQDPGQGLRLIYYSQIVNDFQKGDIAEGYSVSREKKESFPLTVTSAQKNPTAFYLCASSIQGALNTEAFFGQGTRLTVV.

J is TRBJ2-3 and V is TRBV13, with 9 bases lining up with TRBD1. The junction had 13 bases not matched to a gene; V was cut back by 8 bases and J by 7 bases. CDR3 length: 15 residues. Germline CDR1 PRHDT, CDR2 FYEKMQ (reference sequence). The DNA for the CDR3 is TGTGCCAGCTGCCGGACCGGGACAGGGCCCTATACGCAGTATTTT. It translates to CASCRTGTGPYTQYF.

This clone occurred once. The J gene is TRBJ1-5, the V gene TRBV28; the D gene is possibly TRBD1 (6 bases). The CDR3 runs to 13 residues. V was cut by 6 bases and J by 3 bases, with 9 bases left in between. From germline, CDR1 is MDHEN and CDR2 SYDVKM. The CDR3 is CASRQGINQPQHF. The CDR3 DNA sequence: TGTGCCAGCAGACAGGGAATCAATCAGCCCCAGCATTTT.

This rearrangement joins TRBV5-4 to TRBJ2-3, with TRBD2 matching 10 bases. This CDR3 is 17 amino acids long. Trimming took 4 bases from V and 1 from J; bases not matched to a gene: 9. Germline CDR1 and CDR2: SGHNT and YYREEE (reference sequence). The CDR3 nucleotides are TGTGCCAGCAGCACGAAGCTCGGACTAGCGGGCACAGATACGCAGTATTTT. Protein: CASSTKLGLAGTDTQYF.

V gene TRBV19 combines with J gene TRBJ1-6; 8 bases are shared with TRBD1. Germline loops: CDR1 LNHDA, CDR2 SQIVND (reference sequence). There are 15 residues in the CDR3. The J segment lost 8 bases and the V segment lost 6 bases, leaving 9 bases of the junction unmatched. The CDR3 DNA sequence: TGTGCCAGTAGCCGGACAGGGCGAGCGGATTCACCCCTCCACTTT. This codes for CASSRTGRADSPLHF.

The J gene is TRBJ2-7, the V gene TRBV27; 8 positions agree with TRBD2. CDR3 length equals 16 residues. Per the germline V gene, CDR1 is MNHEY and CDR2 is SMNVEV (reference sequence). V trimming: 6 bases; J trimming: 4 bases; junction bases outside the gene matches: 14. CDR3 protein: CASSRTSGGIQYEQYF. The CDR3 nucleotides read TGTGCCAGCAGCCGTACTAGCGGAGGGATCCAATACGAGCAGTACTTC.

The V call is TRBV4-3, the J call TRBJ1-6; weak D call: TRBD1 (5 bases). V lost 1 base to trimming and J lost 10 bases, with 20 bases between them. Germline V gene sequence: CDR1 LGHNA, CDR2 YSLEER. The CDR3 sequence is 17 residues long. The CDR3 sequence is CASSQGGPRAGKSPLHF. The CDR3 DNA reads TGCGCCAGCAGCCAAGGTGGACCGCGAGCAGGGAAGTCACCCCTCCACTTT.

The chain uses TRBV30 and TRBJ2-1; no reliable D call. Trimming left V 1 base short and J 3 bases short, with 13 bases between. The CDR3 sequence is 15 residues long. CDR1 is GTSNPN, CDR2 SVGIG, per germline (reference sequence). The CDR3 sequence: CAWSAVFRRYNEQFF. The CDR3 bases are TGTGCCTGGAGTGCGGTTTTCCGCCGCTACAATGAGCAGTTCTTC.

V gene TRBV7-9 combines with J gene TRBJ2-3, with D hard to call. V lost 5 bases, J lost 4 bases, and 7 bases lay in between. The CDR3 has 12 residues. The germline V gene has CDR1 SEHNR and CDR2 FQNEAQ (reference sequence). The CDR3 DNA reads TGTGCCAGCAGCCCCCAGGCAGATACGCAGTATTTT. Amino acid sequence: CASSPQADTQYF.

The chain is built from TRBV7-9 and TRBJ2-2, with a possible D match to TRBD1 (6 bases). V shed 5 bases and J shed 3 bases, with 22 bases lying between them. From germline, CDR1 is SEHNR and CDR2 FQNEAQ (reference sequence). This CDR3 has 18 amino acids. The CDR3 reads CASSTASWVEGDTGELFF. The CDR3 nucleotides read TGTGCCAGCAGCACAGCAAGTTGGGTCGAGGGGGACACCGGGGAGCTGTTTTTT.

The chain joins TRBV6-6 to TRBJ2-1; D perhaps matches TRBD1 (6 bases). The CDR3 is 15 residues long. In germline, CDR1 is MNHNY, CDR2 SVGAGI (reference sequence). The V gene lost 6 bases and the J gene lost 1 base, with 13 bases spanning the gap. The CDR3 protein is CASRQGGSSYNEQFF. Here the CDR3 DNA reads TGTGCCAGCAGACAAGGGGGTTCGTCCTACAATGAGCAGTTCTTC.

The chain joins TRBV18 to TRBJ1-2; D is ambiguous. From germline, CDR1 is KGHSH and CDR2 LQKENI. This CDR3 has 16 residues. V was clipped by 0 bases and J by 4 bases, with 15 bases between them. The CDR3, as DNA: TGTGCCAGCTCACCACCGGCGGGCCGCTCCGGCTATGGCTACACCTTC. Protein: CASSPPAGRSGYGYTF.

The rearrangement links TRBV29-1 to TRBJ2-7; 9 nucleotides align to TRBD1. The V and J ends lost 6 bases and 5 bases, in that order; junction bases with no gene match: 5. Germline CDR1 is SQVTM and CDR2 is ANQGSEA. CDR3 length equals 12 residues. CDR3 DNA: TGCAGCGTGTCACAGGGGGCCAACGAGCAGTACTTC. It codes for CSVSQGANEQYF.

The chain has TRBV2 and TRBJ2-3; D may be TRBD2 (6 bases). Trimming cost V 1 base and J 0 bases, with 8 bases left between them. Germline V gene data show CDR1 as SNHLY and CDR2 as FYNNEI. This CDR3 is 15 amino acids long. The CDR3 reads CASSEVGLSTDTQYF. CDR3 sequence (DNA): TGTGCCAGCAGTGAAGTGGGACTCAGCACAGATACGCAGTATTTT.

The table lists this clone with a few counts. The chain is built from TRBV9 and TRBJ2-5; TRBD2 matches at 9 bases. The germline V gene encodes CDR1 SGDLS and CDR2 YYNGEE. This CDR3 is 15 amino acids long. The junction had 8 bases not matched to a gene; V was cut back by 3 bases and J by 5 bases. The CDR3 protein is CASSEGGGARETQYF. CDR3 coding DNA: TGTGCCAGCAGCGAAGGCGGGGGGGCCAGGGAGACCCAGTACTTC.

The CDR3 region is CASSELSVPPNTEAFF. CDR3 nucleotide sequence: TGTGCCAGCAGCGAACTCTCCGTGCCCCCGAACACTGAAGCTTTCTTT. The rearrangement joins TRBV9 to TRBJ1-1, with D uncertain. The CDR3 has 16 residues. Germline loops: CDR1 SGDLS, CDR2 YYNGEE. V lost 3 bases to trimming and J lost 1 base, with 16 bases between them.

The chain is built from TRBV5-1 and TRBJ1-5, with TRBD1 as a possible D gene (5 bases). Germline lookup yields CDR1 SGHRS and CDR2 YFSETQ. This CDR3 is built from 13 residues. Trimming removed 2 bases from V and 6 bases from J, with 9 bases in between. The CDR3 is CASSLGRGQPQHF. The DNA of the CDR3 is TGCGCCAGCAGCTTAGGAAGGGGTCAGCCCCAGCATTTT.

The CDR3 is CASSQDEAFSGNTIYF. DNA for the CDR3: TGCGCCAGCAGCCAAGATGAGGCGTTTTCCGGAAACACCATATATTTT. This chain joins TRBV4-1 and TRBJ1-3, with D unclear. V lost 0 bases and J lost 4, with 13 bases in between. CDR1 and CDR2 (germline): MGHRA, YSYEKL. The CDR3 runs 16 residues.

The chain couples TRBV18 to TRBJ1-6; tentatively, D is TRBD1 (5 bases). The CDR3 spans 15 residues. Per the germline V gene, CDR1 is KGHSH and CDR2 is LQKENI. V lost 3 bases and J lost 10, with 16 bases in between. The CDR3 DNA reads TGTGCCAGCTCACCGGAGAGCAGGGTTCTCTCACCCCTCCACTTT. This codes for CASSPESRVLSPLHF.

This chain joins TRBV7-2 and TRBJ2-2; a weak D match, TRBD2 (6 bases). The ends were cut back, 8 bases at V and 2 bases at J, with 15 bases in the middle. This CDR3 region has 15 residues. CDR1 is SGHTA, CDR2 FQGNSA, per germline. The CDR3 bases are TGTGCCAGCGAATCCATGGGGGGAAACACCGGGGAGCTGTTTTTT. Its translation is CASESMGGNTGELFF.

The chain has TRBV7-2 and TRBJ2-2, with TRBD2 matching 7 bases. There are 15 residues in the CDR3. Germline-derived CDR1 and CDR2 are SGHTA and FQGNSA. V lost 5 bases and J lost 3; bases outside the gene matches: 6. CDR3 bases: TGTGCCAGCAGCCCTCGGACTAGAGACACCGGGGAGCTGTTTTTT. This translates into CASSPRTRDTGELFF. The entire variable domain, with the rest obtained from reference TRBV7-2 and TRBJ2-2, is as follows: GAGVSQSPSNKVTEKGKDVELRCDPISGHTALYWYRQSLGQGLEFLIYFQGNSAPDKSGLPSDRFSAERTGGSVSTLTIQRTQQEDSAVYLCASSPRTRDTGELFFGEGSRLTVL.

This clone was seen just once. This chain uses TRBV4-3 with TRBJ1-2; weak D call: TRBD1 (5 bases). Trimming left V 0 bases short and J 2 bases short, with 10 bases between. This CDR3 has 15 residues. Germline-derived CDR1 and CDR2 are LGHNA and YSLEER. CDR3: CASSQDFPGNYGYTF. The CDR3 bases are TGCGCCAGCAGCCAAGATTTTCCAGGGAACTATGGCTACACCTTC.

The V gene is TRBV11-2, the J gene TRBJ2-7; D unclear. V was shortened by 4 bases and J by 4 bases, with 20 bases between the two germline ends. The V gene's germline CDR1 is SGHAT and CDR2 FQNNGV. This CDR3 has 16 residues. The DNA of the CDR3 is TGTGCCAGCAGCTCTCTGATGGTAGTAGCTGGATACGAGCAGTACTTC. Protein: CASSSLMVVAGYEQYF.

The sample holds a few counts of this clone. This specimen includes other DNA sequences encoding the same CDR3. This chain uses TRBV2 with TRBJ1-1; D not certain. The CDR3 runs 13 residues. V lost 6 bases to trimming and J lost 1 base, with 9 bases between them. CDR1 is SNHLY, CDR2 FYNNEI, per germline. The CDR3 region has the DNA TGTGCCAGCAGAGTAACACGGAACACTGAAGCTTTCTTT. Encoded protein: CASRVTRNTEAFF.

The chain combines TRBV5-5 with TRBJ2-7; the D gene is possibly TRBD1 (5 bases). Germline V gene lookup returns CDR1 SGHKS and CDR2 YYEKEE (reference sequence). CDR3 length equals 14 residues. V was shortened by 4 bases and J by 5 bases, with 16 bases between the two germline ends. Here the CDR3 reads CASSLVAGYHEQYF. The CDR3, as DNA: TGTGCCAGCAGCCTGGTGGCAGGGTACCACGAGCAGTACTTC.